The 23 T cell receptor beta chains given below trace back to one sample, sequenced in a study of cytomegalovirus exposure and HLA in healthy donors. The data were produced by immunoSEQ multiplex PCR, yet TCRdb's version contains in-frame clones alone and is incomplete. The sample yields 55,000 to 85,000 clones, around 93% seen once. Material for sequencing was PBMCs. The receptor source for this set is a woman aged 18 to 35 in good health and CMV-seronegative.

This clone showed up just a few times. Within the sample, other DNA sequences also encode this same CDR3. V gene TRBV30 combines with J gene TRBJ1-5; maybe TRBD1 (6 bases). V gave up 0 bases and J gave up 5 bases, with 8 bases separating them. The CDR3 spans 13 residues. Germline values: CDR1 GTSNPN, CDR2 SVGIG (reference sequence). The CDR3 reads CAWSVGGDQPQHF. The CDR3 coding sequence is TGTGCCTGGAGTGTAGGGGGGGATCAGCCCCAGCATTTT.

This rearrangement joins TRBV10-3 to TRBJ2-1; no definite D call. V lost 2 bases and J lost 10, with 6 bases in between. Per germline, CDR1 ENHRY and CDR2 SYGVKD. The CDR3 totals 11 residues. CDR3 nucleotide sequence: TGTGCCATCAGTGAGACGACAGAGCAGTTCTTC. It is translated as CAISETTEQFF.

J is TRBJ2-7 and V is TRBV11-2; 9 bases fit TRBD1. This CDR3 is 15 amino acids long. J lost 0 bases, V lost 5 bases, and 5 bases had no gene match. Germline lookup yields CDR1 SGHAT and CDR2 FQNNGV. The CDR3 region is CASSATGGNSYEQYF. For the CDR3, the DNA is TGTGCCAGCAGCGCGACAGGGGGGAACTCCTACGAGCAGTACTTC.

This rearrangement joins TRBV15 to TRBJ2-5; 11 positions match TRBD2. Trimming took 1 base from V and 5 from J; bases not matched to a gene: 9. Germline CDR1 is LNHNV and CDR2 is YYDKDF (reference sequence). The CDR3 runs 17 residues. This chain's CDR3 is CATSRVRLAGHGETQYF. DNA of the CDR3: TGTGCCACCAGCAGAGTCCGACTAGCGGGGCATGGGGAGACCCAGTACTTC.

The CDR3 region has the DNA TGTGCCAGCACTCGACAGGTCGACTATGGCTACACCTTC. Amino acids: CASTRQVDYGYTF. The gene calls are TRBV6-1 and TRBJ1-2, with D possibly being TRBD1 (6 bases). This CDR3 is 13 amino acids long. The germline V and J ends were trimmed by 7 bases and 3 bases, with 12 bases remaining between them. Germline assignment: CDR1 MNHNS and CDR2 SASEGT.

This clone occurred once. In DNA form, the CDR3 reads TGTGCCAGCAGCTTAGGCAGGGGGCTTGGAGGCTACACCTTC. Translated, it gives CASSLGRGLGGYTF. The chain couples TRBV11-2 to TRBJ1-2, with TRBD1 matching 8 bases. This CDR3 is 14 amino acids long. Germline values: CDR1 SGHAT, CDR2 FQNNGV. J gave up 8 bases and V 1 base, and 6 bases lay outside the gene matches.

This chain uses TRBV4-3 with TRBJ2-5; TRBD1 matches 7 bases. Germline CDR1 is LGHNA and CDR2 is YSLEER. Trimming removed 4 bases from V and 5 bases from J; junction bases left unmatched: 13. The CDR3 runs 16 residues. The CDR3 region is CASSPSWTGLGETQYF. For the CDR3, the DNA is TGCGCCAGCAGCCCTAGCTGGACAGGATTGGGTGAGACCCAGTACTTC.

CDR3 nucleotides: TGTGCCAACTCCCTAGTGGGCACAGATACGCAGTATTTT. Translating it yields CANSLVGTDTQYF. This chain links TRBV5-4 with TRBJ2-3, with D uncertain. Trimming removed 9 bases at V and 1 base at J, with 12 bases between. Germline V gives CDR1 SGHNT, CDR2 YYREEE (reference sequence). This CDR3 is 13 amino acids long.

The rearrangement joins TRBV27 to TRBJ2-3, with D perhaps matching TRBD2 (5 bases). Germline assignment: CDR1 MNHEY and CDR2 SMNVEV (reference sequence). The V and J ends lost 5 bases and 3 bases respectively, with 18 bases between them. This CDR3 is built from 16 residues. Here the CDR3 reads CASSRRVLGGTDTQYF. The CDR3 DNA is TGTGCCAGCAGTCGACGGGTTCTGGGCGGGACAGATACGCAGTATTTT.

This sequence joins TRBV7-2 and TRBJ2-7; D unresolved. The V and J ends lost 1 base and 3 bases respectively, with 7 bases between them. This CDR3 comprises 13 residues. Germline V gene sequence: CDR1 SGHTA, CDR2 FQGNSA. CDR3 sequence: CASSLGPIYEQYF. In DNA, the CDR3 is TGTGCCAGCAGCTTAGGGCCAATCTACGAGCAGTACTTC.

The V gene is TRBV9, the J gene TRBJ2-1; TRBD2 matches 7 bases. Germline loops: CDR1 SGDLS, CDR2 YYNGEE. Trimming cost V 0 bases and J 0 bases; bases outside gene matches: 6. The CDR3 extends over 17 amino acids. For the CDR3, the DNA is TGTGCCAGCAGCGTAGAACTAGCGATCCGCTCCTACAATGAGCAGTTCTTC. Residues: CASSVELAIRSYNEQFF.

The V gene is TRBV2, the J gene TRBJ2-1; D ambiguous. The V end was cut by 3 bases, the J end by 5 bases, with 5 bases between. CDR1 and CDR2 from the germline V gene are SNHLY and FYNNEI. There are 12 residues in the CDR3. The CDR3 DNA is TGTGCCAGCAGTGATCGGGACAATGAGCAGTTCTTC. Translating gives CASSDRDNEQFF.

This rearrangement joins TRBV19 to TRBJ2-7; TRBD2 might be the D (5 bases). Germline V CDR1 and CDR2: LNHDA, SQIVND (reference sequence). The CDR3 has 14 amino acids. The V end lost 3 bases, the J end lost 3 bases, and 12 bases lay between the germline ends. The CDR3 region is CASSIGGSGYEQYF. The CDR3 DNA is TGTGCCAGTAGTATCGGAGGAAGTGGCTACGAGCAGTACTTC. The complete variable domain, with remaining parts taken from reference TRBV19 and TRBJ2-7, reads DGGITQSPKYLFRKEGQNVTLSCEQNLNHDAMYWYRQDPGQGLRLIYYSQIVNDFQKGDIAEGYSVSREKKESFPLTVTSAQKNPTAFYLCASSIGGSGYEQYFGPGTRLTVT.

This chain connects TRBV11-2 to TRBJ2-7; 8 nucleotides match TRBD2. The CDR3 covers 14 residues. Germline CDR1 is SGHAT and CDR2 is FQNNGV. V trimming: 4 bases; J trimming: 6 bases; junction bases outside the gene matches: 8. CDR3 in amino acids: CASSWGAGGSEQYF. CDR3 bases: TGTGCCAGCAGCTGGGGGGCGGGGGGCTCCGAGCAGTACTTC.

This rearrangement joins TRBV7-9 to TRBJ2-2; tentative D call: TRBD1 (5 bases). The germline V and J ends were trimmed by 8 bases and 6 bases, with 7 bases remaining between them. Germline V gives CDR1 SEHNR, CDR2 FQNEAQ (reference sequence). This CDR3 has 11 amino acids. The CDR3 sequence is CASGAAGELFF. For the CDR3, the DNA is TGTGCCAGCGGGGCGGCCGGGGAGCTGTTTTTT.

CDR3 protein: CASSSVGVEQYF. CDR3 coding DNA: TGTGCCAGCAGCTCCGTCGGGGTCGAGCAGTACTTC. The chain links TRBV5-6 to TRBJ2-7; TRBD2 might be the D (5 bases). Trimming took off 3 bases at V and 6 bases at J, with 10 bases between the two ends. Germline V gene data show CDR1 as SGHDT and CDR2 as YYEEEE. This CDR3 is built from 12 residues.

This chain links TRBV19 with TRBJ1-1; D may be TRBD1 (5 bases). This CDR3 is built from 15 residues. Germline V lookup: CDR1 LNHDA, CDR2 SQIVND (reference sequence). Trimming cost V 3 bases and J 0 bases, with 11 bases left between them. CDR3 protein: CASSMEQAMNTEAFF. The CDR3 nucleotides read TGTGCCAGTAGTATGGAACAGGCAATGAACACTGAAGCTTTCTTT.

This clone was picked up one time. This rearrangement joins TRBV6-5 to TRBJ1-4, with 7 bases fitting TRBD1. The CDR3 has 13 residues. Germline V gene lookup returns CDR1 MNHEY and CDR2 SVGAGI. Trimming took 3 bases from V and 8 from J; bases not matched to a gene: 3. CDR3 DNA sequence: TGTGCCAGCAGTTATCAGGGGGGAGAAAAACTGTTTTTT. This sequence encodes CASSYQGGEKLFF.

The J gene is TRBJ2-7, the V gene TRBV29-1, with 13 bases lining up with TRBD2. After removal of 6 bases from V and 2 bases from J, the junction contained 10 bases not matched to a gene. Germline V gene data show CDR1 as SQVTM and CDR2 as ANQGSEA. The CDR3 spans 16 residues. CDR3 coding DNA: TGCAGCGTAACGACTAGCGGGAGGCGCCCTGCCTACGAGCAGTACTTC. As protein: CSVTTSGRRPAYEQYF.

The DNA for the CDR3 is TGTGCCAGCAGCCGTGACAGGCCATCAAACACTGAAGCTTTCTTT. Translated: CASSRDRPSNTEAFF. V usage is TRBV7-2 and J usage is TRBJ1-1, with a tentative D call TRBD1 (6 bases). Trimming stripped 5 bases from V and 2 bases from J, with 15 bases between. Germline-derived CDR1 and CDR2 are SGHTA and FQGNSA. The CDR3 runs 15 residues.

The gene calls are TRBV11-2 and TRBJ1-2; D unresolved. V gave up 9 bases and J gave up 0 bases, with 11 bases separating them. Germline V gene lookup returns CDR1 SGHAT and CDR2 FQNNGV. The CDR3 extends over 13 amino acids. The CDR3: CASGPYSNYGYTF. The CDR3 DNA follows: TGTGCCAGTGGGCCTTACTCTAACTATGGCTACACCTTC.

The V call is TRBV27, the J call TRBJ2-2; D gene ambiguous. Germline CDR1 MNHEY, CDR2 SMNVEV (reference sequence). V was cut by 2 bases and J by 6 bases, with 10 bases left in between. CDR3 length: 14 residues. DNA of the CDR3: TGTGCCAGCAGTTTAGCCAATATAGCCGGGGAGCTGTTTTTT. Its protein is CASSLANIAGELFF.

The chain recombines TRBV11-2 with TRBJ2-7, with 7 bases fitting TRBD1. The CDR3 spans 16 residues. Germline assignment: CDR1 SGHAT and CDR2 FQNNGV. With V trimmed by 1 base and J by 2 bases, 8 bases remained unmatched. In nucleotides, the CDR3 is TGTGCCAGCAGCTTAGGGCCCCCGGGACAGACCTACGAGCAGTACTTC. Amino acid sequence: CASSLGPPGQTYEQYF.